The sequence of this TCR beta chain was determined in a study of long-term antiretroviral therapy in people with HIV. Study context: Collection dates of the earliest samples fall about a decade before the 2015 immediate-ART recommendation.

About this clone itself: Its antigen is not identified.

Running of the v3.0 immunoSEQ assay took place at survey level. Samples were sequenced targeting roughly 40,000-50,000 T-cell genomes each. Profiled with immunoSEQ multiplex PCR; TCRdb holds only in-frame clones, not every one. The sample shows tens of thousands of clones, 70% to 90% of them seen only once. The CDR3 contains 13 residues. The germline V gene encodes CDR1 MNHNS and CDR2 SASEGT. V was clipped by 5 bases and J by 3 bases; unmatched bases: 3. The study, taken as a whole, reports: Following ART, diversity rose but still fell short of transplant donor controls.

The rearrangement uses TRBV6-1 and TRBJ2-7; 8 bases are shared with TRBD2. This TCR came from a man between 25 and 39 years old with HIV. The source was unsorted PBMCs, collected about 4.5 years after starting antiretroviral therapy. The CDR3 spells CASSTSGYYEQYF. The CDR3 coding sequence is TGTGCCAGCAGTACTAGCGGATACTACGAGCAGTACTTC.